This T cell receptor (beta chain) was documented in a study of a mutant IDH1 vaccine in newly diagnosed glioma. Study information: Males made up about 60% and females roughly 40% of treated patients, whose mean age was roughly 40 years. Patients' prior therapy spanned radiotherapy, temozolomide, or both; most underwent both.

Some clones are missing from TCRdb's copy, which holds only in-frame ones; the method was immunoSEQ multiplex PCR. This repertoire shows about 34,000 clones, 65% to 80% found once; its top ten account for roughly 9%. The ends were cut back, 8 bases at V and 0 bases at J, with 8 bases in the middle. Germline V gives CDR1 PRHDT, CDR2 FYEKMQ (reference sequence). CDR3 length: 13 amino acids. Time point defined: baseline, week 1 (first vaccination visit). Treatment here: pre-vaccination baseline after standard-of-care therapy. Every donor had a new WHO grade 3 or 4 astrocytoma that was IDH1-mutant, with loss of nuclear ATRX.

The gene calls are TRBV13 and TRBJ1-3; D ambiguous. This material consisted of peripheral blood mononuclear cells (PBMCs), taken from a glioma patient treated with radiotherapy, temozolomide or both. The sequence came from a man in his fifties or sixties with glioma. Some clones in this sample may be carry-over from other donors' samples. The CDR3 nucleotides read TGTGCCAGCCGATGGAGCTCTGGAAACACCATATATTTT. Protein sequence: CASRWSSGNTIYF.